A single sample is the source of the 15 T cell receptor beta chains below, sequenced in a study of T cell responses to AZD1222 COVID-19 vaccine. Sequencing used immunoSEQ multiplex PCR; TCRdb keeps in-frame clones, though not all of them. The sample holds approximately 120,000 clones; roughly 90% are singletons and the top ten take approximately 4.5%. The sequencing here drew on peripheral blood, taken on day 0 of AZD1222 vaccination. The receptors here all came from an adult in good health.

J is TRBJ2-7 and V is TRBV2; D gene ambiguous. Germline V gives CDR1 SNHLY, CDR2 FYNNEI. Trimming took off 5 bases at V and 2 bases at J, with 13 bases between the two ends. CDR3 size: 14 residues. The CDR3 DNA sequence: TGTGCCAGCAGTCAGAACACAAAAACCTACGAGCAGTACTTC. This gives the protein CASSQNTKTYEQYF.

This clone was seen only a few times. The chain couples TRBV9 to TRBJ1-4; D is unresolved. Germline values: CDR1 SGDLS, CDR2 YYNGEE. The V end was cut by 4 bases, the J end by 1 base, with 11 bases between. The CDR3 runs to 15 residues. CDR3 bases: TGTGCCAGCAGCCTTAATATCGGAACTAATGAAAAACTGTTTTTT. Its translation is CASSLNIGTNEKLFF.

This clone appeared a few times. The chain has TRBV19 and TRBJ2-2; D is undetermined. V was trimmed by 5 bases and J by 4 bases, leaving 14 bases between them. The germline V gene encodes CDR1 LNHDA and CDR2 SQIVND (reference sequence). CDR3 length equals 15 residues. The CDR3 reads CASSVTPGVTGELFF. CDR3 sequence (DNA): TGTGCCAGTAGTGTAACCCCGGGCGTCACCGGGGAGCTGTTTTTT. The whole variable domain, filled in from reference TRBV19 and TRBJ2-2, reads DGGITQSPKYLFRKEGQNVTLSCEQNLNHDAMYWYRQDPGQGLRLIYYSQIVNDFQKGDIAEGYSVSREKKESFPLTVTSAQKNPTAFYLCASSVTPGVTGELFFGEGSRLTVL.

The chain joins TRBV28 to TRBJ1-1; 7 bases line up with TRBD1. After removal of 6 bases from V and 0 bases from J, the junction contained 4 bases not matched to a gene. In germline, CDR1 is MDHEN, CDR2 SYDVKM. This CDR3 has 14 amino acids. CDR3 nucleotide sequence: TGTGCCAGCAGGACGGGACAGATGAACACTGAAGCTTTCTTT. Its protein is CASRTGQMNTEAFF.

The chain recombines TRBV10-3 with TRBJ2-5; no firm D call. The CDR3 spans 13 residues. CDR1 is ENHRY and CDR2 is SYGVKD in the germline V gene. V lost 7 bases and J 0 bases, leaving 9 bases between the germline ends. The CDR3 sequence: CAITKQNQETQYF. The CDR3, as DNA: TGTGCCATCACCAAACAGAACCAAGAGACCCAGTACTTC.

The chain couples TRBV12-3 or TRBV12-4 to TRBJ1-1, with TRBD1 matching over 7 bases. V was pared by 1 base and J by 6 bases, with 2 bases of the junction left unmatched. The CDR3 spans 13 residues. CDR3 coding DNA: TGTGCCAGCAGTTTAGGCCAGGGGGCTGAAGCTTTCTTT. Its protein product is CASSLGQGAEAFF.

The chain is built from TRBV2 and TRBJ1-2; a weak D match, TRBD1 (5 bases). CDR3 length equals 15 residues. Germline CDR1 is SNHLY and CDR2 is FYNNEI. V was pared by 8 bases and J by 5 bases, with 21 bases between. CDR3 sequence (DNA): TGTGCCAGCTCCCGGCCCGGGCAGGGACGGTATGGCTACACCTTC. Residues: CASSRPGQGRYGYTF.

The CDR3 coding sequence is TGTGCCAGCAGCGAAACTAAGAAAGGTGGGAATAGCAATCAGCCCCAGCATTTT. Its translation: CASSETKKGGNSNQPQHF. The chain is built from TRBV13 and TRBJ1-5; D ambiguous. Germline assignment: CDR1 PRHDT and CDR2 FYEKMQ (reference sequence). This CDR3 comprises 18 residues. V lost 5 bases and J lost 0, with 20 bases in between.

The sample holds a few counts of this clone. The V and J genes are TRBV18 and TRBJ2-7, with D possibly being TRBD1 (6 bases). The CDR3 runs to 14 residues. V was clipped by 4 bases and J by 5 bases, with 15 bases between them. In germline, CDR1 is KGHSH, CDR2 LQKENI. In nucleotides, the CDR3 is TGTGCCAGCTCACAAAACAGGGCTGGCGACGAGCAGTACTTC. This translates into CASSQNRAGDEQYF.

This clone was found once. V is TRBV7-2 and J is TRBJ1-1; 10 bases map to TRBD1. This CDR3 comprises 14 residues. CDR1 and CDR2 from the germline V gene are SGHTA and FQGNSA. The trim removed 5 bases at V and 4 bases at J, leaving 4 bases unmatched. CDR3 loop: CASSQRQGATEAFF. DNA for the CDR3: TGTGCCAGCAGCCAAAGACAGGGGGCCACTGAAGCTTTCTTT.

This sequence joins TRBV30 and TRBJ2-3; no firm D call. The V and J ends lost 8 bases and 1 base respectively, with 19 bases between them. The CDR3 runs 15 residues. Per germline, CDR1 GTSNPN and CDR2 SVGIG (reference sequence). CDR3 bases: TGTGCCACTGGAGTTGGGTCCTATCGCACAGATACGCAGTATTTT. Protein sequence: CATGVGSYRTDTQYF. The full variable domain, in which reference TRBV30 and TRBJ2-3 provide the parts outside the CDR3, is SQTIHQWPATLVQPVGSPLSLECTVEGTSNPNLYWYRQAAGRGLQLLFYSVGIGQISSEVPQNLSASRPQDRQFILSSKKLLLSDSGFYLCATGVGSYRTDTQYFGPGTRLTVL.

This clone appeared once. The chain has TRBV30 and TRBJ2-3; D is possibly TRBD2 (5 bases). Between the trimmed V and J ends, which lost 1 base and 3 bases, there was a span of 11 bases. Germline loops: CDR1 GTSNPN, CDR2 SVGIG (reference sequence). CDR3 length equals 14 residues. CDR3 in DNA: TGTGCCTGGAGTGACGAGGGTGTGACAGATACGCAGTATTTT. Protein sequence: CAWSDEGVTDTQYF.

This chain uses TRBV7-9 with TRBJ2-5, with D tentatively TRBD1 (5 bases). Germline-derived CDR1 and CDR2 are SEHNR and FQNEAQ (reference sequence). There are 12 residues in the CDR3. The V end was cut by 5 bases, the J end by 5 bases, with 9 bases between. CDR3 region: CASSNRGETQYF. The CDR3 region has the DNA TGTGCCAGCAGCAATAGGGGTGAGACCCAGTACTTC. The whole variable domain, filled in from reference TRBV7-9 and TRBJ2-5, reads DTGVSQNPRHKITKRGQNVTFRCDPISEHNRLYWYRQTLGQGPEFLTYFQNEAQLEKSRLLSDRFSAERPKGSFSTLEIQRTEQGDSAMYLCASSNRGETQYFGPGTRLLVL.

This clone appeared a single time. This rearrangement joins TRBV12-3 or TRBV12-4 to TRBJ1-5; D not certain. The V and J ends lost 4 bases and 9 bases respectively, with 10 bases between them. The CDR3 contains 12 residues. CDR3 protein: CASSSPSRPQHF. The CDR3 bases are TGTGCCAGCAGTTCCCCGAGCCGGCCCCAGCATTTT.

The chain links TRBV24-1 to TRBJ2-5, with D possibly being TRBD1 (7 bases). CDR1 and CDR2 (germline): KGHDR, SFDVKD. The CDR3 is 15 residues long. V lost 6 bases and J 5 bases, leaving 18 bases between the germline ends. The CDR3: CATSPAGQHGETQYF. CDR3 nucleotides: TGTGCCACCAGTCCCGCGGGACAGCATGGGGAGACCCAGTACTTC.